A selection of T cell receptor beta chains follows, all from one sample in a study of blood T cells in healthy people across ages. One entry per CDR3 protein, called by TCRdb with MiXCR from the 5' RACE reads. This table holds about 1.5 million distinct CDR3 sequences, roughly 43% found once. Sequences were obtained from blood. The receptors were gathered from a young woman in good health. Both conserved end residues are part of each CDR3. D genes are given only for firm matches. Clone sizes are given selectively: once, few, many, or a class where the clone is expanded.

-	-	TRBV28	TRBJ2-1	TGTGCCAGCAGTCTCCAGGGAGGTAGATACAATGAGCAGTTCTTC	CASSLQGGRYNEQFF
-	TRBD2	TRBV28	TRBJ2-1	TGTGCCAGCAGTTTCCCGTCGGGACTGATAAGCGGGAGCTCCTACAATGAGCAGTTCTTC	CASSFPSGLISGSSYNEQFF
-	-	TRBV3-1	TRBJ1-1	TGTGCCAGCAGTCCCTGGGGCCTCAACACTGAAGCTTTCTTT	CASSPWGLNTEAFF
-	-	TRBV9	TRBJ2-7	TGTGCCAGCAGCGTAGGTGGGGACCATTACAATGAGCAGTACTTC	CASSVGGDHYNEQYF
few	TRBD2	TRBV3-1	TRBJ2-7	TGTGCCAGCAGCCAAGCGGGAGGAAAGGGGTTGCAGTACTTC	CASSQAGGKGLQYF
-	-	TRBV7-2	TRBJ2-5	TGTGCCAGCCTGACTGGGCACCCTCAAGAGACCCAGTACTTC	CASLTGHPQETQYF
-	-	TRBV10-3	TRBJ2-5	TGTGCCACGAGGACAGCCGGGGAGACCCAGTACTTC	CATRTAGETQYF
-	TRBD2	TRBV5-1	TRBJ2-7	TGCGCCAGCAGCTTGTTGTTCGGGAGGGCTTACGAGCAGTACTTC	CASSLLFGRAYEQYF
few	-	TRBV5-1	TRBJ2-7	TGCGCCAGCAGCTTCGACTTCTACGAGCAGTACTTC	CASSFDFYEQYF
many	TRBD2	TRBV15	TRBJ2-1	TGTGCCACCAGCCAGATAAGCGGGGGCACCTACAATGAGCAGTTCTTC	CATSQISGGTYNEQFF